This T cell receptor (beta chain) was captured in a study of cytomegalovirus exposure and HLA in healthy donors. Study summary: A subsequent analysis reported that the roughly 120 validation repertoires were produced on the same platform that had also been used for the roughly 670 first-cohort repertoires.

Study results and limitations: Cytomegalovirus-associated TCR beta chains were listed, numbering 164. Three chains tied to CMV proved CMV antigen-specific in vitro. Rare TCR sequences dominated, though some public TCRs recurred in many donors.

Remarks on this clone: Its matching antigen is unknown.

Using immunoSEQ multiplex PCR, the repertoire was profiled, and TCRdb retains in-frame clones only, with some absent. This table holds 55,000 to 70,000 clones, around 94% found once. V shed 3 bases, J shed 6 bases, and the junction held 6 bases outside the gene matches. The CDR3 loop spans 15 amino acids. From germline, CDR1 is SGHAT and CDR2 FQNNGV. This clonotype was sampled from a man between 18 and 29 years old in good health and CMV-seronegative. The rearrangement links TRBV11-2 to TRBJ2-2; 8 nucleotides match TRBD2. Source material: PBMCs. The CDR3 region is CASSFSGASAGELFF. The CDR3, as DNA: TGTGCCAGCAGCTTTAGCGGGGCTAGCGCCGGGGAGCTGTTTTTT.